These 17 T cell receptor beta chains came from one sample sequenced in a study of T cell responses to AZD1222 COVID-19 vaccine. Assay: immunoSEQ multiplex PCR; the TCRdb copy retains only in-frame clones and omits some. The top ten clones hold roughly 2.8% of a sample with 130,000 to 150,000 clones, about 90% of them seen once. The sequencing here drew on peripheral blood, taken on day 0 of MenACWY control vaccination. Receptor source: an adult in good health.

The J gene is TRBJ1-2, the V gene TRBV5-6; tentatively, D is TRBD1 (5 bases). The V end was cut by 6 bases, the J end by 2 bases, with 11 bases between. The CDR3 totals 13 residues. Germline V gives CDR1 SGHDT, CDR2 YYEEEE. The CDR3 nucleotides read TGTGCCAGCACCTATGGGGGGAACTATGGCTACACCTTC. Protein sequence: CASTYGGNYGYTF.

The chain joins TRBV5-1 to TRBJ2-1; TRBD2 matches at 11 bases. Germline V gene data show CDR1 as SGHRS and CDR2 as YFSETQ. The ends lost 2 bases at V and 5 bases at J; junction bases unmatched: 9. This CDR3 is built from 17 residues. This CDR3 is CASSLPKLAGANNEQFF. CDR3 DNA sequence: TGCGCCAGCAGCTTACCTAAACTAGCGGGGGCGAACAATGAGCAGTTCTTC.

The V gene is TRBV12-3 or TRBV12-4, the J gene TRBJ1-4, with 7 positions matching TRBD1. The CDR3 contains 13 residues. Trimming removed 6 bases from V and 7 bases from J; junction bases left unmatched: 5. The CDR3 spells CASSPTGREKLFF. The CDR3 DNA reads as TGTGCCAGCAGCCCGACAGGGCGTGAAAAACTGTTTTTT.

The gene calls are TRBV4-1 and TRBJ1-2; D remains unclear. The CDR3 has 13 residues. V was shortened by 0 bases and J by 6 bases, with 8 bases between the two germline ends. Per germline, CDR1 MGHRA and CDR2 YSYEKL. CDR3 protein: CASSQDTADGYTF. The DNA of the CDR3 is TGCGCCAGCAGCCAAGATACGGCAGATGGCTACACCTTC.

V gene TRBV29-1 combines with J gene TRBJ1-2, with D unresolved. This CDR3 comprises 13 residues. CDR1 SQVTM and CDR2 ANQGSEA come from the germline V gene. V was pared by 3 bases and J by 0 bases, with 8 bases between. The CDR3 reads CSVDKESNYGYTF. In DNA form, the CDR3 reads TGCAGCGTTGATAAAGAATCTAACTATGGCTACACCTTC. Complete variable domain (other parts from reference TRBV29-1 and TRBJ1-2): SAVISQKPSRDICQRGTSLTIQCQVDSQVTMMFWYRQQPGQSLTLIATANQGSEATYESGFVIDKFPISRPNLTFSTLTVSNMSPEDSSIYLCSVDKESNYGYTFGSGTRLTVV.

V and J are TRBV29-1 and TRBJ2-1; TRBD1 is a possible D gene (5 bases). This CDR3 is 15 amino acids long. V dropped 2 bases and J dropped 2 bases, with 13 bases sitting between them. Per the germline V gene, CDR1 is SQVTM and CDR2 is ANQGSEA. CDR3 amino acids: CSVELGAGTYNEQFF. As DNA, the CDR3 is TGCAGCGTTGAACTAGGGGCCGGTACCTACAATGAGCAGTTCTTC.

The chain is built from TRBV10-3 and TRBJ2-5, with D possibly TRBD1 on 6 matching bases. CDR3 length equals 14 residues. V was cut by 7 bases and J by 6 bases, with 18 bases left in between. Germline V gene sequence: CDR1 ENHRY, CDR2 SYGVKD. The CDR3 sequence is CAINEGGVGKTQYF. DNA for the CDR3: TGTGCCATCAATGAAGGGGGAGTGGGGAAGACCCAGTACTTC.

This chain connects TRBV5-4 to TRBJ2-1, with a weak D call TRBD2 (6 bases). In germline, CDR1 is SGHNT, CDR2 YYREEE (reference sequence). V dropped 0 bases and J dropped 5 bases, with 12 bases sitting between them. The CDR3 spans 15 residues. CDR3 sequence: CASSLGLATDNEQFF. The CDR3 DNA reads TGTGCCAGCAGCTTGGGGCTAGCGACCGACAATGAGCAGTTCTTC.

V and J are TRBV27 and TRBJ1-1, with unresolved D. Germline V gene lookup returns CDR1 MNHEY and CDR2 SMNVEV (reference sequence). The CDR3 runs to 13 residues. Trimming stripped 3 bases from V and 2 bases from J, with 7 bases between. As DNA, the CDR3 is TGTGCCAGCAGTTTTAGGTTAAACACTGAAGCTTTCTTT. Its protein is CASSFRLNTEAFF.

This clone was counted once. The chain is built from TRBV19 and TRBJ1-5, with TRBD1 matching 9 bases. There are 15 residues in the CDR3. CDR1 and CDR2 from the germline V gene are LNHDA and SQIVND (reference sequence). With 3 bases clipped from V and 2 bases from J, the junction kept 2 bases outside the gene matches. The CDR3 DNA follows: TGTGCCAGTAGTATGGGACAGGGTCGCAATCAGCCCCAGCATTTT. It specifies CASSMGQGRNQPQHF.

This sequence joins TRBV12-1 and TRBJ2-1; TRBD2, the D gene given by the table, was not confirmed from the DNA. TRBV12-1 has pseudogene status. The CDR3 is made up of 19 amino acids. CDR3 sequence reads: CASRPEGTSGSCLCNEQFF. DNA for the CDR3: TGTGCCAGCAGACCGGAGGGGACTAGCGGGTCCTGCTTATGTAATGAGCAGTTCTTC.

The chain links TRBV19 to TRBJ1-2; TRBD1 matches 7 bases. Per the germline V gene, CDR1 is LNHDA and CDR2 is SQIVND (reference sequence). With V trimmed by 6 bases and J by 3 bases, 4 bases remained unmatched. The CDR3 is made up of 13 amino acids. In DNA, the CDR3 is TGTGCCAGTAGCCTAGACAGGGACTATGGCTACACCTTC. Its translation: CASSLDRDYGYTF.

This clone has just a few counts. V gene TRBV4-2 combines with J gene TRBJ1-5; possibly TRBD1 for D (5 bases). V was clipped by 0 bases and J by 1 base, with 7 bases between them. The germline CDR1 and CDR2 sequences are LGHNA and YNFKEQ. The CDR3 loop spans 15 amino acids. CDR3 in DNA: TGTGCCAGCAGCCAAGACAGGGCGAGCAATCAGCCCCAGCATTTT. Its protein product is CASSQDRASNQPQHF.

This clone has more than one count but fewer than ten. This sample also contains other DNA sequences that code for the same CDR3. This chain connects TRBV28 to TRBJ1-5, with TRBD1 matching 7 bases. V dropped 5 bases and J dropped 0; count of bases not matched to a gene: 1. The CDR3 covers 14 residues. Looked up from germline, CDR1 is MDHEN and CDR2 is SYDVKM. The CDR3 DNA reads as TGTGCCAGCAGTCAGGGGGGTAGCAATCAGCCCCAGCATTTT. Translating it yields CASSQGGSNQPQHF. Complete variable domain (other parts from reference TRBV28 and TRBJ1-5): DVKVTQSSRYLVKRTGEKVFLECVQDMDHENMFWYRQDPGLGLRLIYFSYDVKMKEKGDIPEGYSVSREKKERFSLILESASTNQTSMYLCASSQGGSNQPQHFGDGTRLSIL.

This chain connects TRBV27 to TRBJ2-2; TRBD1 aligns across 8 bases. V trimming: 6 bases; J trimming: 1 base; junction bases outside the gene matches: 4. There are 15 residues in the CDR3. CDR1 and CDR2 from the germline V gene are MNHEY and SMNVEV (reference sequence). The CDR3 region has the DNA TGTGCCAGCAGAAAGGGACAGGAGAACACCGGGGAGCTGTTTTTT. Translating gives CASRKGQENTGELFF.

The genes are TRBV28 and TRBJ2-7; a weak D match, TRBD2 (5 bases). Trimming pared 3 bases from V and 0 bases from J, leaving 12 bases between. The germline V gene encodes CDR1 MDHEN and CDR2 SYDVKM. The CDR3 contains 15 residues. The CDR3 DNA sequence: TGTGCCAGCAGTTTCGGAGGAAGGAGCTCCTACGAGCAGTACTTC. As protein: CASSFGGRSSYEQYF.

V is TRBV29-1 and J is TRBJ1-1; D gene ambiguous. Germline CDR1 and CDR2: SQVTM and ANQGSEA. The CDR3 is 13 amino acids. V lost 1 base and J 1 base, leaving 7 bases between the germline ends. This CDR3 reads CSVEVTANTEAFF. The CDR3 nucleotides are TGCAGCGTTGAAGTGACGGCGAACACTGAAGCTTTCTTT.